This TCR beta chain was documented in a study of blood T cells in healthy people across ages (dated by TCRdb to between 2015 and 2016). Regarding the study in general: In model experiments, template switching captured roughly one uniquely barcoded TCR beta cDNA molecule for every two T cells. Two additional independent replicas of 1 million unique cDNA reads from the same blood draw were analyzed for two donors (one aged 18 to 29 and one aged 80 or older). Using deep sequencing normalized with unique cDNA molecular identifiers, the study measured how TCR beta repertoire diversity changes with age. The donors were split into four age groups: young (average around 16 years), middle-aged (about 40), aged (62) and long-lived (roughly 77).

The donors were a few dozen Caucasian individuals from Russia, aged roughly 6 to 90 years, who were systemically healthy. Approximately 9.3 milliliters of peripheral blood were collected from each donor into EDTA-treated Vacutainer tubes. PBMCs were isolated by Ficoll-Paque density-gradient centrifugation, with at least 7 million obtained per sample. Trizol reagent was used to extract total RNA from the PBMCs, yielding at least 6 micrograms per sample. Naive CD45RAhigh/CD27high T cell percentages were measured by flow cytometry on a PBMC aliquot from every donor. This clonotype was seen more than once but under ten times. The target of this receptor is not known. The record has no base qualities; no much larger clone is one base away. Library creation used 5' RACE. Sequencing was performed on an Illumina HiSeq 2500. A second PCR of about 6 to 11 cycles was performed with a sample-barcoded 5' primer and a J-beta primer mix. Each TCR beta cDNA molecule received a unique molecular identifier from a template-switch 5' adaptor carrying 12 random nucleotides. At least 2.5 million CDR3-containing paired-end reads were obtained from each sample. All of the RNA was converted into first-strand cDNA using the Mint cDNA synthesis kit, with a TRBC-specific oligonucleotide serving as the primer. Following uracil-DNA glycosylase treatment, all cDNA underwent a first 18-cycle PCR with the universal primers M1SS and BC2_uni_R. Per the source publication's procedure: Normalization of each sample was performed by random selection of 1 million high-quality reads, each carrying a distinct molecular identifier. Instead of being binned into consensus sequences, reads that shared molecular identifiers were thrown out. MiTCR, with a Q25 quality threshold and the strictest error-elimination algorithm, was used for CDR3 identification, clonotype clustering and error correction. A nonparametric unseen species model with Euler transformation was used to estimate lower-bound total TCR beta diversity. TCRdb reprocessing: public reads trimmed at Q25 with fastp, clones called with MiXCR, in-frame beta chains kept. Rows are combined by CDR3 protein, so each entry shows the most common genes and DNA. TCRdb assigned the V and J calls; the authors' analysis was not used. Present in this sample are around 1,000,000 distinct CDR3 sequences, about 25% of which were seen just once. The biggest ten clones account for approximately 0.75% of the sample.

The CDR3 has 12 amino acids, counting the end cysteine and phenylalanine. Only CDR3 DNA remains: 36 bases, in frame from the first base. V is pared back by 2 bases and J by 11 bases, with 10 bases lying between the germline termini. Broader findings and caveats from the paper: There was a strong correlation between observed TCR beta diversity and the percentage of naive T cells measured by flow cytometry. Conclusive comparison of naive and antigen-experienced compartments was prevented by the profiling of bulk unsorted PBMCs. Estimates of total diversity based on one million sequenced T cells were considered lower bounds and underestimates. Observed TCR beta diversity per million T cells fell roughly linearly with age, and a significant reduction was already apparent by age around 36. Because the CMV infection status of the donors was unknown, age-related changes in expanded clonotypes may potentially have been confounded. The long-lived group showed more naive CD4+ T cells, fewer expanded clones and increased TCR diversity than the aged group, suggesting age selection.

The same sample was also studied in work on T cells of mothers and their children. Per the second study: Nine systemically healthy Caucasian individuals served as donors, namely three mothers together with their six children. cDNA synthesis used all of the extracted RNA, with approximately 1.4 ug of RNA in each 15 ul reaction. Sample barcodes and 2-4 random nucleotides were added via the M1S primer in the second PCR. More than 8.5 million TCR beta CDR3 reads were obtained from each mother, and some 3.2 million reads were obtained from each child. TCR recombination output is similarly shaped by thymic selection in related and unrelated pairs, with a minor effect exerted by inherited differences. Related mother-child pairs always showed normalized repertoire overlap that was slightly higher than in unrelated mother-child pairs, though the difference was never significant. No persistent microchimeric T cell clones were detected, at a sensitivity of approximately 100 clones per million clonotypes. In the study, deep NGS was used to compare the TCR beta repertoires of mothers and children, and features distinguishing related mother-child pairs from unrelated individuals were sought. The mean age was around 40 +/- 4 years for the mothers and approximately 11 +/- 4 years for the children. After adapters were ligated using NEBNext reagents, the libraries underwent 100+100 nt paired-end sequencing on an Illumina HiSeq 2000. Mother and child libraries were prepared a month apart and sequenced in separate runs to prevent cross-contamination. Each donor had between 500,000 and 2,000,000 distinct TCR beta clonotypes identified. Naive TCR beta clonotypes were estimated from low-frequency clonotypes matched to each donor's FACS-determined naive share, without sorting.

This chain is built from TRBV12-3 or TRBV12-4 and TRBJ2-1; 5 matching bases give a weak D call of TRBD2. The sequenced sample consisted of blood. The source is a girl aged 2-9 years in good health. This receptor has the CDR3 CASSLSEGKQFF. DNA sequence: TGTGCCAGCAGTTTAAGCGAGGGTAAGCAGTTCTTC.